The rows below give T cell receptor beta chains drawn from one sample of a study of T-cell reconstitution after alpha-beta-depleted transplantation in children. TCRdb fed the PCR reads into MiXCR, producing one record per CDR3 protein. Seen here are hundreds of thousands of distinct CDR3 sequences, about an eighth observed once, and the top ten hold approximately 2.1%. Here the sequenced sample was PBMCs, mostly from graft donor cells, taken 360 days after TCRalphabeta/CD19-depleted stem cell transplant. The receptors stem from a male patient aged 10 to 17 who had a stem cell transplant for acute myeloid leukemia, so the T cells may come from the graft donor. Both conserved end residues are part of each CDR3. The D gene is left open where the match is weak. Size values are once, few and many counts, or a class for expanded clones, and some rows have none.

j_gene: TRBJ2-1; v_gene: TRBV12-3/TRBV12-4; d_gene: TRBD2; abundance: .; len: 20; CDR3nt: TGTGCCAGCAGTTTTTTGGTGCTAGCGGATCGTCTAAGCTCCTACAATGAGCAGTTCTTC; CDR3aa: CASSFLVLADRLSSYNEQFF
j_gene: TRBJ1-1; v_gene: TRBV6-1; d_gene: .; abundance: .; len: 13; CDR3nt: TGTGCCAGCGAACCGCCCATGAACACTGAAGCTTTCTTT; CDR3aa: CASEPPMNTEAFF
j_gene: TRBJ1-1; v_gene: TRBV18; d_gene: .; abundance: few; len: 13; CDR3nt: TGTGCCAGCTCACCAGGCCAGGGGATTGAAGCTTTCTTT; CDR3aa: CASSPGQGIEAFF
j_gene: TRBJ2-3; v_gene: TRBV20-1; d_gene: .; abundance: .; len: 17; CDR3nt: TGCAGTGCTATTCGGCGGGTTGGGGGGACTAGCACAGATACGCAGTATTTT; CDR3aa: CSAIRRVGGTSTDTQYF
j_gene: TRBJ2-3; v_gene: TRBV28; d_gene: TRBD2; abundance: .; len: 16; CDR3nt: TGTGCCAGCAGTTTAAGGCTAGCGGGCTCCCCAGATACGCAGTATTTT; CDR3aa: CASSLRLAGSPDTQYF
j_gene: TRBJ2-7; v_gene: TRBV5-1; d_gene: .; abundance: many; len: 15; CDR3nt: TGCGCCAGCAGCTTGGAAGGGACACACACCTACGAGCAGTACTTC; CDR3aa: CASSLEGTHTYEQYF
j_gene: TRBJ1-2; v_gene: TRBV6-2/TRBV6-3; d_gene: TRBD1; abundance: many; len: 16; CDR3nt: TGTGCCAGCAGTTACACTACCGGACAGGGGATTAATGGCTACACCTTC; CDR3aa: CASSYTTGQGINGYTF
j_gene: TRBJ2-5; v_gene: TRBV7-8; d_gene: .; abundance: few; len: 14; CDR3nt: TGTGCCAGTTATGAGGAGGGGCGCGGGGAGACCCAGTACTTC; CDR3aa: CASYEEGRGETQYF
j_gene: TRBJ2-3; v_gene: TRBV6-4; d_gene: .; abundance: few; len: 13; CDR3nt: TGTGCCAGCAGTCAAGGGGCCACAGATACGCAGTATTTT; CDR3aa: CASSQGATDTQYF
j_gene: TRBJ2-7; v_gene: TRBV4-3; d_gene: .; abundance: .; len: 15; CDR3nt: TGCGCCAGCAGCCCGTCCGGAAAGGTCTGGTTCGAGCAGTACTTC; CDR3aa: CASSPSGKVWFEQYF
j_gene: TRBJ2-1; v_gene: TRBV2; d_gene: TRBD1; abundance: many; len: 15; CDR3nt: TGTGCCAGCAGTCCGACAGGGGACCCTTACAATGAGCAGTTCTTC; CDR3aa: CASSPTGDPYNEQFF
j_gene: TRBJ2-7; v_gene: TRBV20-1; d_gene: TRBD2; abundance: few; len: 14; CDR3nt: TGCAGTGCTAGAGAGAGCGGGAGGTTTTACGAGCAGTACTTC; CDR3aa: CSARESGRFYEQYF
j_gene: TRBJ2-7; v_gene: TRBV20-1; d_gene: TRBD1; abundance: .; len: 14; CDR3nt: TGCAGTGCTAAAGTACCGGGACAGGGTTACGAGCAGTACTTC; CDR3aa: CSAKVPGQGYEQYF
j_gene: TRBJ2-1; v_gene: TRBV20-1; d_gene: .; abundance: many; len: 14; CDR3nt: TGCAGTGCTAGTATTCATGACTCCTACAATGAGCAGTTCTTC; CDR3aa: CSASIHDSYNEQFF
j_gene: TRBJ2-7; v_gene: TRBV28; d_gene: TRBD1; abundance: .; len: 15; CDR3nt: TGTGCCAGCAGACGTCACAGGGGGCTCTCCTACGAGCAGTACTTC; CDR3aa: CASRRHRGLSYEQYF
j_gene: TRBJ2-7; v_gene: TRBV5-5; d_gene: .; abundance: many; len: 11; CDR3nt: TGTGCCAGCAGCGCCAACTACGAGCAGTACTTC; CDR3aa: CASSANYEQYF
j_gene: TRBJ2-7; v_gene: TRBV9; d_gene: TRBD1; abundance: .; len: 13; CDR3nt: TGTGCCAGCAAGACAGGGGGCGACTACGAGCAGTACTTC; CDR3aa: CASKTGGDYEQYF
j_gene: TRBJ2-7; v_gene: TRBV2; d_gene: .; abundance: few; len: 11; CDR3nt: TGTGCCAGCAGTGAACTAGTGGTGCAGTACTTC; CDR3aa: CASSELVVQYF
j_gene: TRBJ2-7; v_gene: TRBV7-9; d_gene: .; abundance: many; len: 14; CDR3nt: TGTGCCAGCAGCTCGATAGATAGCTCCTACGAGCAGTACTTC; CDR3aa: CASSSIDSSYEQYF
j_gene: TRBJ1-2; v_gene: TRBV20-1; d_gene: .; abundance: many; len: 15; CDR3nt: TGCAGTGCCCCATCACAGGGTGGGAGATTCTATGGCTACACCTTC; CDR3aa: CSAPSQGGRFYGYTF
j_gene: TRBJ2-3; v_gene: TRBV6-5; d_gene: TRBD1; abundance: many; len: 15; CDR3nt: TGTGCCAGCAGTTTGACAGGGGGTGGTACAGATACGCAGTATTTT; CDR3aa: CASSLTGGGTDTQYF
j_gene: TRBJ1-2; v_gene: TRBV28; d_gene: .; abundance: few; len: 13; CDR3nt: TGTGCCAGCAGGCCTACAGCTAACTATGGCTACACCTTC; CDR3aa: CASRPTANYGYTF
j_gene: TRBJ2-3; v_gene: TRBV5-1; d_gene: TRBD2; abundance: few; len: 16; CDR3nt: TGCGCCAGCAGCTTGGGGACTAGCGGGTATACAGATACGCAGTATTTT; CDR3aa: CASSLGTSGYTDTQYF
j_gene: TRBJ2-1; v_gene: TRBV6-2/TRBV6-3; d_gene: TRBD1; abundance: .; len: 15; CDR3nt: TGTGCCAGCAGTTGGCCGGGACAGGGGTACAATGAGCAGTTCTTC; CDR3aa: CASSWPGQGYNEQFF
j_gene: TRBJ2-5; v_gene: TRBV20-1; d_gene: .; abundance: few; len: 13; CDR3nt: TGCAGTGCTATGGGGGTGTACCAAGAGACCCAGTACTTC; CDR3aa: CSAMGVYQETQYF
j_gene: TRBJ2-7; v_gene: TRBV5-4; d_gene: TRBD2; abundance: .; len: 15; CDR3nt: TGTGCCAGCACCGTTAGCGGGAGGCCGTTCTACGAGCAGTACTTC; CDR3aa: CASTVSGRPFYEQYF
j_gene: TRBJ2-5; v_gene: TRBV12-5; d_gene: TRBD1; abundance: .; len: 16; CDR3nt: TGTGCTAGTGCCCCGAAGGGGGCCGGGGAGAAAGAGACCCAGTACTTC; CDR3aa: CASAPKGAGEKETQYF
j_gene: TRBJ2-7; v_gene: TRBV29-1; d_gene: TRBD1; abundance: few; len: 12; CDR3nt: TGCAGCGTTCAGCCAGGGGGCGACGAGCAGTACTTC; CDR3aa: CSVQPGGDEQYF
j_gene: TRBJ2-2; v_gene: TRBV30; d_gene: .; abundance: few; len: 13; CDR3nt: TGTGCCTGGACCCTCAGGAACACCGGGGAGCTGTTTTTT; CDR3aa: CAWTLRNTGELFF
j_gene: TRBJ2-6; v_gene: TRBV24-1; d_gene: .; abundance: .; len: 15; CDR3nt: TGTGCCACCAGTGATCGGCTATCTGGGGCCAACGTCCTGACTTTC; CDR3aa: CATSDRLSGANVLTF
j_gene: TRBJ2-3; v_gene: TRBV14; d_gene: TRBD2; abundance: few; len: 16; CDR3nt: TGTGCCAGCAGCCCGACGGGACTAGTATACGCAGATACGCAGTATTTT; CDR3aa: CASSPTGLVYADTQYF
j_gene: TRBJ2-7; v_gene: TRBV19; d_gene: .; abundance: .; len: 11; CDR3nt: TGTGCCAGGAGGAGCCCCTACGAGCAGTACTTC; CDR3aa: CARRSPYEQYF
j_gene: TRBJ2-7; v_gene: TRBV20-1; d_gene: TRBD2; abundance: .; len: 14; CDR3nt: TGCAGTGCTAGAGATAGACTAGCGGGGATTAAGCAGTACTTC; CDR3aa: CSARDRLAGIKQYF
j_gene: TRBJ2-1; v_gene: TRBV6-1; d_gene: .; abundance: many; len: 19; CDR3nt: TGTGCCAGCAGTGATAGGACACAAGCCCACGCTAGCGTTTACAATGAGCAGTTCTTC; CDR3aa: CASSDRTQAHASVYNEQFF
j_gene: TRBJ2-3; v_gene: TRBV7-6; d_gene: .; abundance: few; len: 13; CDR3nt: TGTGCCAGCAGCTTTTCCCTGGGCGATACGCAGTATTTT; CDR3aa: CASSFSLGDTQYF
j_gene: TRBJ1-2; v_gene: TRBV11-1; d_gene: .; abundance: .; len: 12; CDR3nt: TGTGCCAGCAGCTTAGTAGCGGGAGGCCACACCTTC; CDR3aa: CASSLVAGGHTF
j_gene: TRBJ2-7; v_gene: TRBV6-5; d_gene: .; abundance: .; len: 14; CDR3nt: TGTGCCAGCAGTTACTTCGGGGGAAACTACGAGCAGTACTTC; CDR3aa: CASSYFGGNYEQYF
j_gene: TRBJ1-5; v_gene: TRBV29-1; d_gene: .; abundance: few; len: 15; CDR3nt: TGCAGCGTGGTTGGGGATGGGTCGAGCAATCAGCCCCAGCATTTT; CDR3aa: CSVVGDGSSNQPQHF
j_gene: TRBJ2-2; v_gene: TRBV10-3; d_gene: .; abundance: few; len: 14; CDR3nt: TGTGCCATCAGTTCAAGGGGCCTCATCGGGGAGCTGTTTTTT; CDR3aa: CAISSRGLIGELFF
j_gene: TRBJ2-1; v_gene: TRBV7-8; d_gene: .; abundance: .; len: 16; CDR3nt: TGTGCCAGCAGCCCCGCGGGTGCGAGCTCCTACAATGAGCAGTTCTTC; CDR3aa: CASSPAGASSYNEQFF
j_gene: TRBJ2-3; v_gene: TRBV20-1; d_gene: .; abundance: .; len: 13; CDR3nt: TGCAGTGCTAGCCCAGGGATCACAGATACGCAGTATTTT; CDR3aa: CSASPGITDTQYF
j_gene: TRBJ2-1; v_gene: TRBV5-1; d_gene: .; abundance: few; len: 22; CDR3nt: TGCGCCAGCAGCTCTCGCTCGCGAGCCGGGGTATTTGGCTTAAACTCCTACAATGAGCAGTTCTTC; CDR3aa: CASSSRSRAGVFGLNSYNEQFF